This is a list of T cell receptor beta chains from one sample in a study of early T cells in non-severe SARS-CoV-2 infection. Each CDR3 protein is one row after TCRdb ran MiXCR on the 5' RACE reads. The table lists 90,000 to 120,000 distinct CDR3 sequences, roughly an eighth of them singletons. Sequenced input: whole blood. These receptors were collected from an adult who was a healthcare worker with PCR-confirmed SARS-CoV-2 infection or an uninfected control (not recorded which). The CDR3 runs from the conserved cysteine through the conserved F or W. A D gene is named only where the DNA matches it firmly. Clone sizes are given selectively: once, few, many, or a class where the clone is expanded.

D	size	V	J	DNA	CDR3
NA	few	TRBV12-3/TRBV12-4	TRBJ2-7	TGTGCCAGCAGTTCCACCCACAGGGTCTACGAGCAGTACTTC	CASSSTHRVYEQYF
TRBD2	NA	TRBV29-1	TRBJ2-1	TGCAGCGGGACTAGCGGGAACTATGAGCAGTTCTTC	CSGTSGNYEQFF
NA	few	TRBV24-1	TRBJ2-5	TGTGCCACCAGTGATTTCGAGACCCAGTACTTC	CATSDFETQYF
NA	few	TRBV7-9	TRBJ2-7	TGTGCCAGCAGCCCCAGAGACAGGGACTACGAGCAGTATTTC	CASSPRDRDYEQYF
TRBD1	many	TRBV6-5	TRBJ1-1	TGTGCCAGCTCCCGGGACAGGGACACTGAAGCTTTCTTT	CASSRDRDTEAFF
NA	NA	TRBV3-1	TRBJ2-3	TGTGCCAGCAGCCAAGAGAAAAACAGGGATGATACGCAGTATTTT	CASSQEKNRDDTQYF
NA	few	TRBV29-1	TRBJ1-2	TGCAGCGCCGACTCCGGCTACACCTTC	CSADSGYTF
NA	NA	TRBV28	TRBJ2-3	TGTGCCAGCAAAGCTGGGCGGCCTAGCACAGATACGCAGTATTTT	CASKAGRPSTDTQYF
NA	many	TRBV10-3	TRBJ2-5	TGTGCCATCAGCACAGTGAGTCAAGAGACCCAGTACTTC	CAISTVSQETQYF
TRBD2	many	TRBV7-9	TRBJ2-5	TGTGCCAGCAGCTCCCGGGGAGGGCGAGAAGAGACCCAGTACTTC	CASSSRGGREETQYF
TRBD2	NA	TRBV12-3/TRBV12-4	TRBJ2-7	TGTGCCAGCCGAGGAGGGGAGGGGACCTACGAGCAGTACTTC	CASRGGEGTYEQYF
TRBD2	NA	TRBV20-1	TRBJ2-1	TGCAGTGCTAGAGAACCCTGGGGGGGAAGCCAAGAGACCCAGTTCTTC	CSAREPWGGSQETQFF
TRBD1	many	TRBV6-9	TRBJ1-6	TGTGCCAGCACCCGACCGGGACAGGGGGTTTATTCACCCCTCCACTTT	CASTRPGQGVYSPLHF
NA	NA	TRBV7-8	TRBJ2-3	TGTGCCAGCAGACCCTGGGGTAAGCGGAGCCCCAGTGTAGATACGCAGTATTTT	CASRPWGKRSPSVDTQYF
NA	many	TRBV20-1	TRBJ1-5	TGCAGTGCCGCACCGGCGGGTGATCAGCCCCAGCATTTT	CSAAPAGDQPQHF
NA	many	TRBV20-1	TRBJ2-6	TGCAGTGCCGGGGACCCTACGGGTGGGGCCAACGTCCTGACTTTC	CSAGDPTGGANVLTF
NA	many	TRBV2	TRBJ2-5	TGTGCCAGCAGTGGAAAAGAGACCCAGTACTTC	CASSGKETQYF
NA	few	TRBV11-3	TRBJ1-1	TGTGCCAGCAGCCAAGAAGTGAACACTGAAGCTTTCTTT	CASSQEVNTEAFF
NA	many	TRBV5-1	TRBJ2-7	TGCGCCAGCAGCCTCCAAAGCTACGAGCAGTACTTC	CASSLQSYEQYF
NA	many	TRBV5-1	TRBJ1-2	TGCGCCAGCAGCTATGGGCCAGGGCATAACTATGGCTACACCTTC	CASSYGPGHNYGYTF
NA	few	TRBV2	TRBJ1-4	TGTGCCAGCATCCAAGGAGGGGGGGTGAAGGAAAAACTGTTTTTT	CASIQGGGVKEKLFF
NA	few	TRBV30	TRBJ2-7	TGTGCCTGGAGACGTTTTAGCGTTTACTACGAGCAGTACTTC	CAWRRFSVYYEQYF
NA	NA	TRBV7-9	TRBJ2-1	TGTGCCAGCACCTTCAATGCGGTTGGTGAGCAGTTCTTC	CASTFNAVGEQFF
NA	NA	TRBV5-5	TRBJ2-3	TGTGCCAGCAGCTGGGGGACGGGGACAGATACGCAGTATTTT	CASSWGTGTDTQYF